This T cell receptor beta chain was recorded in a study of beta chain features in type 1 diabetes. Overall study findings and caveats: Moderately but significantly shorter TCRB CDR3s were found in Type 1 diabetes patients in all four CD4+ subsets.

This clone was picked up a small number of times. Its antigen is still unknown. Expressed TCRB transcripts were sequenced after all isolated RNA was converted to cDNA. Assay used: immunoSEQ multiplex PCR; TCRdb lists only in-frame clones, some missing. The sample lists approximately 120,000 clones; roughly a sixth were seen once. V was shortened by 3 bases and J by 6 bases, with 11 bases between the two germline ends. CDR1 and CDR2 (germline): MGHDK, SYGVNS. This CDR3 spans 14 amino acids. This sequence joins TRBV25-1 and TRBJ1-4, with unresolved D. What was sequenced was central memory CD4+ T cells from blood. This TCR derives from a man between 18 and 29 years old with type 1 diabetes. In nucleotides, the CDR3 is TGTGCCAGCAGTGAGGGAATTTTGGATGAAAAACTGTTTTTT. Translating it yields CASSEGILDEKLFF.